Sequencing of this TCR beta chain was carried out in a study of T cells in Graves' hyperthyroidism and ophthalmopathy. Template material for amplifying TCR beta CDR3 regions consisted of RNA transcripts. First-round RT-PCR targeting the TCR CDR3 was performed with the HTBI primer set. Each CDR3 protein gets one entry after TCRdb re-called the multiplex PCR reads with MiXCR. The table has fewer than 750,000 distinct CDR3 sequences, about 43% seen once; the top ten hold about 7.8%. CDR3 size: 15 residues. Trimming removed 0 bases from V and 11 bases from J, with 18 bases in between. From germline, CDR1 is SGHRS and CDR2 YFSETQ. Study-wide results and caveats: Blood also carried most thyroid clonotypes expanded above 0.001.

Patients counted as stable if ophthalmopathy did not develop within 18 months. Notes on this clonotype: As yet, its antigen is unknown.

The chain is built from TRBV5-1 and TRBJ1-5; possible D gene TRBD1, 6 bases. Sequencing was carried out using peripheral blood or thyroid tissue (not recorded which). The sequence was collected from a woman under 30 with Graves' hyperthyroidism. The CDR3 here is CASSLVDSSQETQHF. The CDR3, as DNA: TGCGCCAGCAGCTTGGTGGACAGCAGTCAAGAGACCCAGCATTTT.